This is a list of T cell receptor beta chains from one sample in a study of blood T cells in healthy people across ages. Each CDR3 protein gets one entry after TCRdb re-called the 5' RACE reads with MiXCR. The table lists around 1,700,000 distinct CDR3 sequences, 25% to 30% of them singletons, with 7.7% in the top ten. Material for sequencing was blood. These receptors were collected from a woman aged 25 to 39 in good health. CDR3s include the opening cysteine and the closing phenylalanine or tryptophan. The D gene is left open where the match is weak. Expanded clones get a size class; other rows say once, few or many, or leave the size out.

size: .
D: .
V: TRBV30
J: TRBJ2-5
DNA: TGTGCCTGGTTCCGGACGGAACAAGAGACCCAGTACTTC
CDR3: CAWFRTEQETQYF

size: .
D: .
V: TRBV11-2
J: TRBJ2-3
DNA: TGTGCCAACCGGGACACGAGCACAGATACGCAGTATTTT
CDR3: CANRDTSTDTQYF

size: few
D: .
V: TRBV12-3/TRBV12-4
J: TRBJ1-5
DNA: TGTGCCAGCAGTCCCCGGAGGGGAGATCAGCCCCAGCATTTT
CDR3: CASSPRRGDQPQHF

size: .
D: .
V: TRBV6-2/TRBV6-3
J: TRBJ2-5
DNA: TGTGCCGGCGGCAGGGTAGAGACCCAGTACTTC
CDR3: CAGGRVETQYF

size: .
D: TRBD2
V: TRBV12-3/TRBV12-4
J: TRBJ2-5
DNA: TGTGCCAGCAGGGAGCGGGAGGGGAATGAGCAGTACTTC
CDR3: CASREREGNEQYF

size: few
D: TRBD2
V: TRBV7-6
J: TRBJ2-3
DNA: TGTGCCAGCAGCTCGGGGACTAGCGGGATCACAGATACGCAGTATTTT
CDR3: CASSSGTSGITDTQYF

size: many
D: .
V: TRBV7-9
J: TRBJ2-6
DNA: TGTGCCAGCAGCCGCCGGACAGCTGGGGCCAACGTCCTGACTTTC
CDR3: CASSRRTAGANVLTF

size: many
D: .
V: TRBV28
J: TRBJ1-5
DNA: TGTGCCAGCTTTAGGGGTGGCAATCAGCCCCAGCATTTT
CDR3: CASFRGGNQPQHF

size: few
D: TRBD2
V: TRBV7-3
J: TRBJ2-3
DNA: TGTGCCAGCAGCTTATTTGCGGGGGGGCTGGATACGCAGTATTTT
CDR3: CASSLFAGGLDTQYF

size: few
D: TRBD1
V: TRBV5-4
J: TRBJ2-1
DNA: TGTGCCAGCAGCTTGAGGGACAGTGACAATGAGCAGTTCTTC
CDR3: CASSLRDSDNEQFF

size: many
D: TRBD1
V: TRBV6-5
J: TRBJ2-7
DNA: TGTGCCAGCAGTTACGGTTACAGGGGCGAGCAGTACTTC
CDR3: CASSYGYRGEQYF

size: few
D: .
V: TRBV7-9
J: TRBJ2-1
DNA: TGTGCCAGCAGCTTAGGCGGTGACAGATACATAAATGAGCAGTTCTTC
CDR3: CASSLGGDRYINEQFF

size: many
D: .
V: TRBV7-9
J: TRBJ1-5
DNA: TGTGCCAGCAGCTCCGACGAGGGACAGCCCCAGCATTTT
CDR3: CASSSDEGQPQHF

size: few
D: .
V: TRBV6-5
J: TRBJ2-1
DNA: TGTGCCAGCAGGACAGGACGGGACTCCTACAATGAGCAGTTCTTC
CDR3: CASRTGRDSYNEQFF

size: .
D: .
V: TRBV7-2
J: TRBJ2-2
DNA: TGTGCCAGCAGCTTAATGACAACCGGGGAGCTGTTTTTT
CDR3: CASSLMTTGELFF

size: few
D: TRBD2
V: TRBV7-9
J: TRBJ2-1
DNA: TGTGCCAGCAGCCCGAGAGCGGGGAGCTCCTACAATGAGCAGTTCTTC
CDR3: CASSPRAGSSYNEQFF

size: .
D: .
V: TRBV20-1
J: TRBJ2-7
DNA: TGCAGTGTTTATAGCGGTAATTCCTACGAGCAGTACTTC
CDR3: CSVYSGNSYEQYF

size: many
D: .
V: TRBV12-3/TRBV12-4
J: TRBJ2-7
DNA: TGTGCCAGCAGTTCGGACTGGGACGAGCAGTACTTC
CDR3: CASSSDWDEQYF